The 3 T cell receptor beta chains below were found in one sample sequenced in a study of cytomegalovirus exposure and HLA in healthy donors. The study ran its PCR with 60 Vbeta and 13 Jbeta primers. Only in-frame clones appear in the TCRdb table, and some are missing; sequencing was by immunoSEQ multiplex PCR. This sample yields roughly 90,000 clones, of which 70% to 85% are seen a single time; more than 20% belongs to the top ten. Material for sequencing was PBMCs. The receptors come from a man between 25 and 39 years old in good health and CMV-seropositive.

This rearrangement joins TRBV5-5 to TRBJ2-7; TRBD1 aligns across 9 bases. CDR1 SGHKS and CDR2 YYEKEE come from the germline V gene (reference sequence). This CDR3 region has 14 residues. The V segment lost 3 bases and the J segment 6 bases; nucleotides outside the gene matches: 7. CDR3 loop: CASSYSGTGPEQYF. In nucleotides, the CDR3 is TGTGCCAGCAGCTATTCCGGGACAGGGCCCGAGCAGTACTTC.

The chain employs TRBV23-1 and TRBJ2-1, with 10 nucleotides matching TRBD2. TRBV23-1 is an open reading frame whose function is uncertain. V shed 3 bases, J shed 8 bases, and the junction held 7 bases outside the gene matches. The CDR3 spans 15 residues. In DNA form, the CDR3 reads TGCGCCAGCAGTCAGGGTACTAGCGGGGTAGATGAGCAGTTCTTC. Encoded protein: CASSQGTSGVDEQFF.

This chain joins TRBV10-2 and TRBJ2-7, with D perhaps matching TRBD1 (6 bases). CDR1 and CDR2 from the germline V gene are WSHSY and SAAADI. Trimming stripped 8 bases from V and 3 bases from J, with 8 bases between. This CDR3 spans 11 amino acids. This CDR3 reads CASGQIYEQYF. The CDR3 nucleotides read TGCGCCAGCGGACAGATCTACGAGCAGTACTTC.